This T cell receptor beta chain was obtained from a study of blood T cell repertoires in COVID-19. Study context: T cells, B-cell-depleted T cells, or PBMCs provided the cDNA or gDNA that served as material.

Patients at the Seattle site were enrolled during active infection and followed longitudinally. Clones were read by immunoSEQ multiplex PCR, and TCRdb kept only the in-frame ones, dropping some. The sample lists approximately 250,000 clones, 75% to 90% occurring once. Trimming took 1 base from V and 4 from J, leaving 5 bases between them. Germline V gene lookup returns CDR1 SGHTA and CDR2 FQGNSA. This CDR3 comprises 13 residues. The sequencing sample was made of peripheral blood. This chain uses TRBV7-2 with TRBJ1-5; the D is unclear. This sequence was found in a woman in her sixties or seventies with COVID-19, enrolled during active disease. The CDR3 DNA follows: TGTGCCAGCAGCTTAGGGCAGAATCAGCCCCAGCATTTT. Translated, it gives CASSLGQNQPQHF.